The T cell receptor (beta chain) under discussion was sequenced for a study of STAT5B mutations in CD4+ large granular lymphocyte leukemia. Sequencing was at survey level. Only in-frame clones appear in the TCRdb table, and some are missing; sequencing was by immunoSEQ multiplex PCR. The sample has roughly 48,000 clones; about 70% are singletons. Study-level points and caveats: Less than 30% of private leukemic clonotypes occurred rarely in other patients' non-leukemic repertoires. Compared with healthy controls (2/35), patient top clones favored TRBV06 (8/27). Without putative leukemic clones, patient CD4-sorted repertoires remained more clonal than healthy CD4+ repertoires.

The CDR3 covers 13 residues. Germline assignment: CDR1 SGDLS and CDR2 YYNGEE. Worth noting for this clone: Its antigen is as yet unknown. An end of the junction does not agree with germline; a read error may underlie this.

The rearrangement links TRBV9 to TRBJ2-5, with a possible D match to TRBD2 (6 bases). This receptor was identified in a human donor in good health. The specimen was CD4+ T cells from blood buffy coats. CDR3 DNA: TGTACCAGCAGCGCGGGCGGGGATGAGACCCAGTACTTC. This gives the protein CTSSAGGDETQYF.